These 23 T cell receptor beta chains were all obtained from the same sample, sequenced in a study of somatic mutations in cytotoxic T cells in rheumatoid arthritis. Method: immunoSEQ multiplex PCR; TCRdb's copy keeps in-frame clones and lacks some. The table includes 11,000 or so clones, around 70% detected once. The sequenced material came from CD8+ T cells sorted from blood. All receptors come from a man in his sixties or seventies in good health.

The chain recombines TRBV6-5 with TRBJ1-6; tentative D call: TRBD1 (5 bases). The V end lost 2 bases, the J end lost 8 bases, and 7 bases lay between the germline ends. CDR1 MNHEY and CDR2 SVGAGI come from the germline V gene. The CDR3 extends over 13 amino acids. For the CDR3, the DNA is TGTGCCAGCAGTTACACGGGGGATTCACCCCTCCACTTT. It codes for CASSYTGDSPLHF.

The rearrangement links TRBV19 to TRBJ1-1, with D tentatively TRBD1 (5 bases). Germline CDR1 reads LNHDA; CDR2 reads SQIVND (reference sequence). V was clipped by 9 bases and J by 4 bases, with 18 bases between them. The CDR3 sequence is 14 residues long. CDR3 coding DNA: TGTGCCAGCTCCCCTACAGGTAAGGGCACTGAAGCTTTCTTT. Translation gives CASSPTGKGTEAFF.

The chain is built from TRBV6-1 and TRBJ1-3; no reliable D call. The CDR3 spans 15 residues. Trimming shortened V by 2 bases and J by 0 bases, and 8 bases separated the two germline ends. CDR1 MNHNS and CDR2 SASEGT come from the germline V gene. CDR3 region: CASSENEGSGNTIYF. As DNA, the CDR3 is TGTGCCAGCAGTGAAAACGAGGGCTCTGGAAACACCATATATTTT.

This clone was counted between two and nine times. CDR3 residues: CASSLGLQGALSFNYGYTF. The CDR3 coding sequence is TGTGCCAGCAGCTTAGGACTACAGGGGGCACTAAGCTTTAACTATGGCTACACCTTC. The chain is built from TRBV7-2 and TRBJ1-2, with 9 bases that match TRBD1. CDR1 and CDR2 (germline): SGHTA, FQGNSA. The trim removed 1 base at V and 1 base at J, leaving 13 bases unmatched. The CDR3 covers 19 residues.

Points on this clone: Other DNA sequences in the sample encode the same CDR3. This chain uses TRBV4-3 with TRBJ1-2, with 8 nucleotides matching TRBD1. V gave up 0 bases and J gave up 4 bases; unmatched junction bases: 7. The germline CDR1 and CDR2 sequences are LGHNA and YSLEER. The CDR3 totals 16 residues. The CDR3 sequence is CASSQDRAGGGYGYTF. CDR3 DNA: TGCGCCAGCAGCCAAGATCGTGCAGGGGGCGGCTATGGCTACACCTTC.

The CDR3 loop reads CASSSGIYEQYF. Here the CDR3 DNA reads TGTGCCAGCAGTTCAGGCATCTACGAGCAGTACTTC. The V gene is TRBV19, the J gene TRBJ2-7, with D hard to call. The germline gives CDR1 LNHDA, CDR2 SQIVND (reference sequence). V lost 9 bases to trimming and J lost 3 bases, with 12 bases between them. The CDR3 has 12 residues.

The CDR3 spells CASQRLAGETQYF. The CDR3 region has the DNA TGTGCCAGCCAGAGGCTAGCGGGAGAGACCCAGTACTTC. V usage is TRBV7-3 and J usage is TRBJ2-5, with 8 bases aligning to TRBD2. Germline lookup yields CDR1 SGHTA and CDR2 FQGTGA. This CDR3 is built from 13 residues. Losses at the gene ends were 8 bases for V and 4 bases for J; bases not matched to a gene: 6.

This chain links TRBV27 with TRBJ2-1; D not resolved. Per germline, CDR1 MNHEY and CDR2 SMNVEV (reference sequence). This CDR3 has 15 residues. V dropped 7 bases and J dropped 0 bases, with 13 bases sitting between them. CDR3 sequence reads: CASTSYLSSYNEQFF. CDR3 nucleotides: TGTGCCAGCACCTCATACCTGAGCTCCTACAATGAGCAGTTCTTC.

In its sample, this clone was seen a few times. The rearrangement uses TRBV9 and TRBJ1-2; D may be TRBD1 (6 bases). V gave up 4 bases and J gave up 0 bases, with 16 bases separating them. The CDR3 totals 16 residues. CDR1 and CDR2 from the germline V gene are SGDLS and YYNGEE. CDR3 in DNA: TGTGCCAGCAGCAATCGACAGGCCGATGCTAACTATGGCTACACCTTC. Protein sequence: CASSNRQADANYGYTF.

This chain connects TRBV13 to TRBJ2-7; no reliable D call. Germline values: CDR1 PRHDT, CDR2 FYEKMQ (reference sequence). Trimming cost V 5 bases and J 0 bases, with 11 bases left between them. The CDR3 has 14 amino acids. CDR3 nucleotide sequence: TGTGCCAGCAGCCTTAGTGGGGACTCCTACGAGCAGTACTTC. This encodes CASSLSGDSYEQYF.

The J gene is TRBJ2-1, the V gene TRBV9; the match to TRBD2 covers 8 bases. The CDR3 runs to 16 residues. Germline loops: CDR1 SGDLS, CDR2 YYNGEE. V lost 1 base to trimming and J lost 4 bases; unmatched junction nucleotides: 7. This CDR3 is CASSVRGAGAYNEQFF. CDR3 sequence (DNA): TGTGCCAGCAGCGTAAGAGGAGCGGGAGCTTACAATGAGCAGTTCTTC.

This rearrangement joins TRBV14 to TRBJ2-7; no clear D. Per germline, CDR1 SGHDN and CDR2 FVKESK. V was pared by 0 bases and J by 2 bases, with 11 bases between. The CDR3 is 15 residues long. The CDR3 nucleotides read TGTGCCAGCAGCCAAGATTTGGCTACTCCCTACGAGCAGTACTTC. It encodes CASSQDLATPYEQYF.

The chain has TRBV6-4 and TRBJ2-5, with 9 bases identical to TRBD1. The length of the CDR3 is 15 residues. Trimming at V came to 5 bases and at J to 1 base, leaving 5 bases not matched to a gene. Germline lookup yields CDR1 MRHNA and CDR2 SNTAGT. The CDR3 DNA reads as TGTGCCAGCAGTCCTTCGACAGGGGGCCAAGAGACCCAGTACTTC. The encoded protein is CASSPSTGGQETQYF.

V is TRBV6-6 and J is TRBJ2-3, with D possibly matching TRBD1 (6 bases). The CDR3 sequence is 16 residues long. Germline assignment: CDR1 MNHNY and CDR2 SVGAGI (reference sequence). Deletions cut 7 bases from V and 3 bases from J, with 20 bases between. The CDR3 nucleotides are TGTGCCAGCACCTACACCCGGGCAGGGGATACAGATACGCAGTATTTT. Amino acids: CASTYTRAGDTDTQYF.

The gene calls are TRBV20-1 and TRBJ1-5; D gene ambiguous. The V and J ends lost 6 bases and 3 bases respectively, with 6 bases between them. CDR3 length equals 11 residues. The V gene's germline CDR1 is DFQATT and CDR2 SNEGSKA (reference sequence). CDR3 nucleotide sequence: TGCAGTGCCTCAGACAATCAGCCCCAGCATTTT. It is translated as CSASDNQPQHF.

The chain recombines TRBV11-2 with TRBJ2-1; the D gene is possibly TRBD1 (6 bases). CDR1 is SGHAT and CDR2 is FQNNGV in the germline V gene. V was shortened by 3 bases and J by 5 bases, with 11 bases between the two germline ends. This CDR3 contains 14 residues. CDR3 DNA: TGTGCCAGCAGCTTTTGGACAGAAAACAATGAGCAGTTCTTC. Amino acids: CASSFWTENNEQFF.

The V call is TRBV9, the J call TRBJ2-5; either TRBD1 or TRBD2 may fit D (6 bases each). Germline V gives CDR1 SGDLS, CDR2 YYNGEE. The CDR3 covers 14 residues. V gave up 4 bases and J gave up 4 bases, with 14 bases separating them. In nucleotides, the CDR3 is TGTGCCAGCAGCCATGGTGGAGGGGGAGAGACCCAGTACTTC. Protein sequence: CASSHGGGGETQYF.

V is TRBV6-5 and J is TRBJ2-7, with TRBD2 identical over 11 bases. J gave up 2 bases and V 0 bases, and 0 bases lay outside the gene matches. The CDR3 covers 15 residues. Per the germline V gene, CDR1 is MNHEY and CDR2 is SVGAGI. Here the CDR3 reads CASSYSSGGAYEQYF. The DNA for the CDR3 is TGTGCCAGCAGTTACTCTAGCGGGGGGGCCTACGAGCAGTACTTC.

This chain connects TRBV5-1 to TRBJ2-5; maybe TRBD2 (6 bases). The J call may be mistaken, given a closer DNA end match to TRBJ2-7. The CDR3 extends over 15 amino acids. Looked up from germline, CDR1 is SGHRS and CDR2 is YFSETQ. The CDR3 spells CASSLATGLSYEQYF. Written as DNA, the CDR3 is TGCGCCAGCAGCTTGGCCACGGGACTGTCCTACGAGCAGTACTTC.

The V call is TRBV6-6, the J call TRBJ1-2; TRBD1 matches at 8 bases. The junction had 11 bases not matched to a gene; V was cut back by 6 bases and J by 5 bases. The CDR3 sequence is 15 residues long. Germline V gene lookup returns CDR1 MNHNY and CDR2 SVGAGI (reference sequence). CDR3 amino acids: CASRKDREGWYGYTF. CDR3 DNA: TGTGCCAGCAGGAAGGACAGGGAAGGGTGGTATGGCTACACCTTC.

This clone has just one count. Here the CDR3 DNA reads TGCGCCAGCAGCCAAGGGGTAGGGCTAGCGGGGGAAGAGACCCAGTACTTC. This gives the protein CASSQGVGLAGEETQYF. The chain uses TRBV4-1 and TRBJ2-5; 10 positions match TRBD2. CDR1 is MGHRA, CDR2 YSYEKL, per germline. V shed 1 base, J shed 3 bases, and the junction held 8 bases outside the gene matches. This CDR3 has 17 residues.

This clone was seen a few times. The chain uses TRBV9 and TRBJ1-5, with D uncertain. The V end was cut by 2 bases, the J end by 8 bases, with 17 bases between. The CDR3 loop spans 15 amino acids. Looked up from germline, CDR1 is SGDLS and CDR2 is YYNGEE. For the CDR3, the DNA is TGTGCCAGCAGCGTCGGAGGGCAGGCTTTAGAGCCCCAGCATTTT. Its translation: CASSVGGQALEPQHF. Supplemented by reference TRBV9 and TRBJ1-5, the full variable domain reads DSGVTQTPKHLITATGQRVTLRCSPRSGDLSVYWYQQSLDQGLQFLIQYYNGEERAKGNILERFSAQQFPDLHSELNLSSLELGDSALYFCASSVGGQALEPQHFGDGTRLSIL.

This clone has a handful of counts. DNA for the CDR3: TGTGCCAGCAGCAAGGGGACAGGAGGTCAGCCCCAGCATTTT. It codes for CASSKGTGGQPQHF. V and J are TRBV13 and TRBJ1-5; TRBD1 aligns across 8 bases. CDR3 length: 14 residues. V was clipped by 5 bases and J by 6 bases; unmatched bases: 6. Germline assignment: CDR1 PRHDT and CDR2 FYEKMQ (reference sequence).